In its sample, the clone carrying this T cell receptor beta chain was seen a few times. The entry originates in a study of blood T cell repertoires in COVID-19. Looking at the study overall: In each case, the material was cDNA or gDNA derived from T cells, B-cell-depleted T cells, or PBMCs.

This CDR3 has 15 residues. V dropped 1 base and J dropped 3; count of bases not matched to a gene: 3. The germline V gene encodes CDR1 SEHNR and CDR2 FQNEAQ (reference sequence). The table came from immunoSEQ multiplex PCR; TCRdb's copy has only in-frame clones and leaves some out. This table holds more than 150,000 clones, 85% to 90% found once. The chain couples TRBV7-9 to TRBJ1-5; 7 bases align to TRBD1. This TCR was sampled from a man aged 50-59 years with acute or convalescent COVID-19. Sequenced sample: peripheral blood. The CDR3 DNA reads as TGTGCCAGCAGCTTAGGGGGACAGTACAATCAGCCCCAGCATTTT. It translates to CASSLGGQYNQPQHF.